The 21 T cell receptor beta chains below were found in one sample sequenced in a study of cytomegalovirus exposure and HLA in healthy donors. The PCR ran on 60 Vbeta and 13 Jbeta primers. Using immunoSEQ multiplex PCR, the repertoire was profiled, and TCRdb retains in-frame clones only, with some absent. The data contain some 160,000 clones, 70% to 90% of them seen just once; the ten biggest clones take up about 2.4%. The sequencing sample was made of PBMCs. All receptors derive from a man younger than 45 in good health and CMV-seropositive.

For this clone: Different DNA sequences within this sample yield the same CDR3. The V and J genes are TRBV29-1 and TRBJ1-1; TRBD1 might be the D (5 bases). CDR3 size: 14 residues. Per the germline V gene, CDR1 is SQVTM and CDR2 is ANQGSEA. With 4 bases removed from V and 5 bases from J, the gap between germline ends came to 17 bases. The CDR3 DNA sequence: TGCAGCGTTGCAGGGCAGGCGCGTGGGACTGAAGCTTTCTTT. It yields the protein CSVAGQARGTEAFF.

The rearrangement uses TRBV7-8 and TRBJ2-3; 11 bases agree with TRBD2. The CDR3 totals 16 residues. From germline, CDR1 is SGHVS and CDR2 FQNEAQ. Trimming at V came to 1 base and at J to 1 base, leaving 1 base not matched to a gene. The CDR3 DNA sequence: TGTGCCAGCAGCTTAGTGGGACTAGCGGGCACAGATACGCAGTATTTT. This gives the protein CASSLVGLAGTDTQYF.

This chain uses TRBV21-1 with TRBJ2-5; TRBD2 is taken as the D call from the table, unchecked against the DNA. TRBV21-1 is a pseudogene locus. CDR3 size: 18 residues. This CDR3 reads CASSTKWSPTEGRETQYF. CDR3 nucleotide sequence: TGTGCCAGCAGCACTAAATGGAGCCCTACGGAGGGAAGGGAGACCCAGTACTTC.

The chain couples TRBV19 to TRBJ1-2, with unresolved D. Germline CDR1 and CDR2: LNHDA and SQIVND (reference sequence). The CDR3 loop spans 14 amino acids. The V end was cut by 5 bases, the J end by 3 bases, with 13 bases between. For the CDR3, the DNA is TGTGCCAGTAGTCTGTACTATAGAGACTATGGCTACACCTTC. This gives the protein CASSLYYRDYGYTF.

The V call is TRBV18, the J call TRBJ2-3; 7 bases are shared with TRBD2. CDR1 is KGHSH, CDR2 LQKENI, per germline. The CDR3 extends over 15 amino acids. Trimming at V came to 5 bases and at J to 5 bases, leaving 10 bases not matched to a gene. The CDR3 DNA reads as TGTGCCAGCTCAGCCTCGGCGGGAGTTCGAGATACGCAGTATTTT. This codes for CASSASAGVRDTQYF.

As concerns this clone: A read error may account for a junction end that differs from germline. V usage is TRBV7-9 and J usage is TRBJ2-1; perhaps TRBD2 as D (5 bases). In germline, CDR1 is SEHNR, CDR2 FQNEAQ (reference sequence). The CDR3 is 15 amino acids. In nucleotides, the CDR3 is TGTTCCAGCAGCTTAGTTCTTAGCGAATACAATGAGCAGTTCTTC. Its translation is CSSSLVLSEYNEQFF. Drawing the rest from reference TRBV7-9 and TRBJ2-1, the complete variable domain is DTGVSQNPRHKITKRGQNVTFRCDPISEHNRLYWYRQTLGQGPEFLTYFQNEAQLEKSRLLSDRFSAERPKGSFSTLEIQRTEQGDSAMYLCSSSLVLSEYNEQFFGPGTRLTVL.

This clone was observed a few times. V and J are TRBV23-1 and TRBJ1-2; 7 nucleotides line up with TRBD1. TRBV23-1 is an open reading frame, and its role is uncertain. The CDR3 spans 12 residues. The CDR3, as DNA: TGCGTGGGACAGTTTACTAACTATGGCTACACCTTC. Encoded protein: CVGQFTNYGYTF.

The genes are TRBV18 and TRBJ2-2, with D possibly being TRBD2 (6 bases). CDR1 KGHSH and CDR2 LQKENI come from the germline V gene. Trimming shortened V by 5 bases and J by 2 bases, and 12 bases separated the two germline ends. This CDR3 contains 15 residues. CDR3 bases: TGTGCCAGCTCAATACTAGCCCAAAACACCGGGGAGCTGTTTTTT. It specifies CASSILAQNTGELFF.

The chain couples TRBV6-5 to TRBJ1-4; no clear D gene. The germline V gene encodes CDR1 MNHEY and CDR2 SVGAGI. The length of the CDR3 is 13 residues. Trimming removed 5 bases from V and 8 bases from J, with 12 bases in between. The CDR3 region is CASSIHIREKLFF. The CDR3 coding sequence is TGTGCCAGCAGTATCCATATACGGGAAAAACTGTTTTTT.

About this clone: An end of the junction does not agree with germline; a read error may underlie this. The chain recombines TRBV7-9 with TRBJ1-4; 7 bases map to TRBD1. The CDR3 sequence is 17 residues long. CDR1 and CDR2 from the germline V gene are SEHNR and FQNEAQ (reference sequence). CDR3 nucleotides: TGTTCCAGCAGCTTTCGACAGGGAGCTTCAACTAATGAAAAACTGTTTTTT. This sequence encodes CSSSFRQGASTNEKLFF.

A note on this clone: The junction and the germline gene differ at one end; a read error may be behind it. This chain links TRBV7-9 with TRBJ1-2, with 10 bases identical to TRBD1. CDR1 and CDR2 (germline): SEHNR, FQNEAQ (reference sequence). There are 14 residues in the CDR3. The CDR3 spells CSSRGTGVAYGYTF. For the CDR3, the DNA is TGTTCCAGCAGGGGGACAGGGGTGGCCTATGGCTACACCTTC.

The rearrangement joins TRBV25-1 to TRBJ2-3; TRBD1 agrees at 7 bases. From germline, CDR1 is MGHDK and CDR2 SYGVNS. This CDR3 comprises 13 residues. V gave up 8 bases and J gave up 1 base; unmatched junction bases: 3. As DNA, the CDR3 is TGTGCCAGCTCCGGGACAGGCACAGATACGCAGTATTTT. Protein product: CASSGTGTDTQYF.

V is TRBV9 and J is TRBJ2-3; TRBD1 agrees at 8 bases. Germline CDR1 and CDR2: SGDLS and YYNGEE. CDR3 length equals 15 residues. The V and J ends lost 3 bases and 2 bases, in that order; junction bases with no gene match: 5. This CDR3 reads CASSEQTGDTDTQYF. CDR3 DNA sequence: TGTGCCAGCAGCGAGCAGACAGGGGACACAGATACGCAGTATTTT.

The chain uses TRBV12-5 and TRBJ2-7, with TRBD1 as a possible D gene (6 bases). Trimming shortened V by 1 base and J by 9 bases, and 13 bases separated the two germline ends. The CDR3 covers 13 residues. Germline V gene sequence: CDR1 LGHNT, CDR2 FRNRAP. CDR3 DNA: TGTGCTAGTGGTTTGGGGGGGCCAGGGGTGCAGTACGTC. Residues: CASGLGGPGVQYV.

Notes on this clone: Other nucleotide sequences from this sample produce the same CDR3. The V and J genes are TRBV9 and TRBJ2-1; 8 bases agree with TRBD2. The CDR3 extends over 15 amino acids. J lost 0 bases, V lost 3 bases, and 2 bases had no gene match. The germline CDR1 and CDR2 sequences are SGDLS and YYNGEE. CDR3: CASSASGSSYNEQFF. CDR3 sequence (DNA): TGTGCCAGCAGCGCCAGCGGGAGCTCCTACAATGAGCAGTTCTTC.

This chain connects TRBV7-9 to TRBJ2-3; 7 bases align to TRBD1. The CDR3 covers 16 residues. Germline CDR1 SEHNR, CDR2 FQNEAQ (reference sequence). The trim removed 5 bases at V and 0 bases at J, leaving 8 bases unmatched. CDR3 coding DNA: TGTGCCAGCAGCGCAATCGGGACAGCTAGCACAGATACGCAGTATTTT. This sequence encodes CASSAIGTASTDTQYF.

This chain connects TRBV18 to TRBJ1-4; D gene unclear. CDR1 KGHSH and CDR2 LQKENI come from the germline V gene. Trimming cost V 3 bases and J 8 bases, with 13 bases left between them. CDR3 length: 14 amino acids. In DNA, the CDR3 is TGTGCCAGCTCACCCGCACAGACCCCGGAAAAACTGTTTTTT. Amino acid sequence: CASSPAQTPEKLFF.

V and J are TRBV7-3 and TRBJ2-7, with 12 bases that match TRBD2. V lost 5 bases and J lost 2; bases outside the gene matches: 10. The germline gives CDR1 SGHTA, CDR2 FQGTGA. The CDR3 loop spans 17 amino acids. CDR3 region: CASSPLGTSGYTYEQYF. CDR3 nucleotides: TGTGCCAGCAGCCCCTTGGGGACTAGCGGGTACACCTACGAGCAGTACTTC.

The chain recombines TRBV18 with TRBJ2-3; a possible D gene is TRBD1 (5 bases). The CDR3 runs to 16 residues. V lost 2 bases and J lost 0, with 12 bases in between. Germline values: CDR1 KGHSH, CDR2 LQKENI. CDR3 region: CASSPFQGTSTDTQYF. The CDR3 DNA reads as TGTGCCAGCTCACCATTTCAGGGAACTAGCACAGATACGCAGTATTTT.

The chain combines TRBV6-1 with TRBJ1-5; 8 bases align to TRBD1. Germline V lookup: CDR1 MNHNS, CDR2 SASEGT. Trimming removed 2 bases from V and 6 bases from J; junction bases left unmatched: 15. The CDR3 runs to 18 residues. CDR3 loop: CASSEHYFQGAPVQPQHF. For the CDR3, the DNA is TGTGCCAGCAGTGAACACTATTTCCAGGGGGCTCCTGTTCAGCCCCAGCATTTT.

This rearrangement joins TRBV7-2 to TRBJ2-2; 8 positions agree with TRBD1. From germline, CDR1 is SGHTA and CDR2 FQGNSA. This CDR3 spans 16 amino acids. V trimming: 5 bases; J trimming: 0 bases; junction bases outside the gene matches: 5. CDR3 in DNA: TGTGCCAGCAGCCCCCAGGACAGGGCGAACACCGGGGAGCTGTTTTTT. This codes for CASSPQDRANTGELFF.